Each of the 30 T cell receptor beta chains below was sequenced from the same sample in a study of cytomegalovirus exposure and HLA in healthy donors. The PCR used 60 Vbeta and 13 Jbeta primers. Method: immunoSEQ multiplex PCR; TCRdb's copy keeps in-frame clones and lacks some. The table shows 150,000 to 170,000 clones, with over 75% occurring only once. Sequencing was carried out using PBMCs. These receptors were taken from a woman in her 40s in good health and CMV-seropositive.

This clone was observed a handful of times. CDR3 residues: CASSPGLAGGAIYEQYF. Written as DNA, the CDR3 is TGCGCCAGCAGCCCCGGACTAGCGGGAGGCGCTATTTACGAGCAGTACTTC. This chain joins TRBV5-1 and TRBJ2-7; 14 bases align to TRBD2. Germline values: CDR1 SGHRS, CDR2 YFSETQ. The CDR3 runs 17 residues. J lost 4 bases, V lost 4 bases, and 10 bases had no gene match.

In nucleotides, the CDR3 is TGTGCCAGCAGTCCAGCGGGAGGCGAGCAGTACTTC. It codes for CASSPAGGEQYF. The V gene is TRBV9, the J gene TRBJ2-7, with TRBD2 matching 9 bases. J was trimmed by 6 bases and V by 5 bases; bases with no gene match: 3. The germline CDR1 and CDR2 sequences are SGDLS and YYNGEE. The CDR3 is 12 amino acids.

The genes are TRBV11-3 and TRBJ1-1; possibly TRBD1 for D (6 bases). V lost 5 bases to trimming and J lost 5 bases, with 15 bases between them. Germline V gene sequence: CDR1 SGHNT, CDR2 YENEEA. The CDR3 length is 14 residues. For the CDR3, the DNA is TGTGCCAGCAGCCCAGACAGGTCGGTAACTGAAGCTTTCTTT. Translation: CASSPDRSVTEAFF.

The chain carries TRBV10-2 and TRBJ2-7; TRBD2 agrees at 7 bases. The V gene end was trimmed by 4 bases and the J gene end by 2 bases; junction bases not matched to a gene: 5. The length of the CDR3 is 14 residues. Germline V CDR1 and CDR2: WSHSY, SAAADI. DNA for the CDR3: TGCGCCAGCAGTGTGGGGCGGGAGCCCTACGAGCAGTACTTC. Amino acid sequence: CASSVGREPYEQYF.

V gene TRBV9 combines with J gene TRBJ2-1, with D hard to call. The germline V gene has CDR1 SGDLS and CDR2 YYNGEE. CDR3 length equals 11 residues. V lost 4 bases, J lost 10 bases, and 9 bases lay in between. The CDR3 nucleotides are TGTGCCAGCAGCTCCCTCGGGGAGCAGTTCTTC. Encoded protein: CASSSLGEQFF.

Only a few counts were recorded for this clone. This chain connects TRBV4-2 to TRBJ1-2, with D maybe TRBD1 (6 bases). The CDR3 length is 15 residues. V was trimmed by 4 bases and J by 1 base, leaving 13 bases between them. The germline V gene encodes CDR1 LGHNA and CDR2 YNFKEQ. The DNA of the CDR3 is TGTGCCAGCAGCCGGCCCCGACAGGATAACTATGGCTACACCTTC. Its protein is CASSRPRQDNYGYTF.

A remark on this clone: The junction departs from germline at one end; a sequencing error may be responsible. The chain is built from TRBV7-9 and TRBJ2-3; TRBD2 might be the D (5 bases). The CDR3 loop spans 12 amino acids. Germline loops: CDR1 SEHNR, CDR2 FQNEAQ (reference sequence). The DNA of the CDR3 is TGTTCCAGCAGCTCGGGGTCAGATACGCAGTATTTT. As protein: CSSSSGSDTQYF.

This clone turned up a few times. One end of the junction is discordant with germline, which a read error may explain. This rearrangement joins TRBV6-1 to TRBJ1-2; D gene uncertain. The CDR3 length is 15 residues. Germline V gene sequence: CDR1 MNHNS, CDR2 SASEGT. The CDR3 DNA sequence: TGTGCCAGCAGTGAAGGAGCAAACCATAAGCCCCTTGAAGACTTC. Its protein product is CASSEGANHKPLEDF.

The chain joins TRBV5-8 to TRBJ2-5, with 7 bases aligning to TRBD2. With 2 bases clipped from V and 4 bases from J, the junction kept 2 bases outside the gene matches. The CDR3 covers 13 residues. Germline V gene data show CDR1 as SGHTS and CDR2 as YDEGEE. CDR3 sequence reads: CASSFGGRETQYF. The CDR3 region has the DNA TGTGCCAGCAGCTTTGGCGGGAGAGAGACCCAGTACTTC.

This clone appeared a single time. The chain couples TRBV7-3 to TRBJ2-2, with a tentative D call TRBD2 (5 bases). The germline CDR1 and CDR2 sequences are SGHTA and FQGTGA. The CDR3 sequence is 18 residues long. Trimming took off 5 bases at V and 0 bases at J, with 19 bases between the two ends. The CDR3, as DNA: TGTGCCAGCAGCCCATCCGGAGGAACGGGTTCGAACACCGGGGAGCTGTTTTTT. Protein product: CASSPSGGTGSNTGELFF.

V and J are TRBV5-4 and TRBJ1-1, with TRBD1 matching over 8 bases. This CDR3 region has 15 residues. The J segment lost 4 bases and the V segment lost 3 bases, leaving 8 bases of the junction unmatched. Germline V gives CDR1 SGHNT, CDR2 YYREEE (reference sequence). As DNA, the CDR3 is TGTGCCAGCAGCTCGCAGACAGGGGTGCTCACTGAAGCTTTCTTT. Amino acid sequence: CASSSQTGVLTEAFF.

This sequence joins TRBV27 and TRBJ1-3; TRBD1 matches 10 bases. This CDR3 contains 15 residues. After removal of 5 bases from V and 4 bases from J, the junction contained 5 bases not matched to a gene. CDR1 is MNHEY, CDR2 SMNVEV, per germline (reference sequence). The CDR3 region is CASSATGGGGNTIYF. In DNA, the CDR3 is TGTGCCAGCAGTGCGACAGGGGGCGGGGGAAACACCATATATTTT.

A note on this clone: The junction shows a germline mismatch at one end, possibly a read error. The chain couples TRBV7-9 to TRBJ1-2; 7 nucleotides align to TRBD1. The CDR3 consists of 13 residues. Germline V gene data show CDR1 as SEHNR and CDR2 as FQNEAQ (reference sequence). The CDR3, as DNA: TGTGTCAGCAGCCCACAGGGGCCCTATGGCTACACCTTC. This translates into CVSSPQGPYGYTF.

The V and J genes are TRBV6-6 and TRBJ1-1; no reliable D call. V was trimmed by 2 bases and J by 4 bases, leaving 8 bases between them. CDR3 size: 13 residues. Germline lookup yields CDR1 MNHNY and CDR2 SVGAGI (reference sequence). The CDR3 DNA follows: TGTGCCAGCAGTTACAGGGAGGTCACTGAAGCTTTCTTT. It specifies CASSYREVTEAFF.

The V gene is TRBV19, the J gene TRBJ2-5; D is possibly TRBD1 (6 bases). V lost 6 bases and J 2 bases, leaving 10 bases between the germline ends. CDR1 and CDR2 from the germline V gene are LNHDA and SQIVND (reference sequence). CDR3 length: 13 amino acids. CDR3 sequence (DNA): TGTGCCAGTAGCGACAGGCCGCAAGAGACCCAGTACTTC. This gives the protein CASSDRPQETQYF.

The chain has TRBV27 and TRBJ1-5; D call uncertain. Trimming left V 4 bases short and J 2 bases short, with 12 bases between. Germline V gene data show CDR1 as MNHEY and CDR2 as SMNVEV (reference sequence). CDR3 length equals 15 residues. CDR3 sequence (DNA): TGTGCCAGCAGTTCCCCGGGAAAGGGCAATCAGCCCCAGCATTTT. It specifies CASSSPGKGNQPQHF.

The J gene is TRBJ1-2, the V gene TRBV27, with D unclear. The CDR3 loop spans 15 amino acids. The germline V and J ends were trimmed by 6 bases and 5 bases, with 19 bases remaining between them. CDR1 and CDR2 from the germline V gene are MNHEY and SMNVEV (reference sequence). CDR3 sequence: CASSYLGGNGYGYTF. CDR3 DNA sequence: TGTGCCAGCAGCTACTTGGGAGGAAACGGTTATGGCTACACCTTC.

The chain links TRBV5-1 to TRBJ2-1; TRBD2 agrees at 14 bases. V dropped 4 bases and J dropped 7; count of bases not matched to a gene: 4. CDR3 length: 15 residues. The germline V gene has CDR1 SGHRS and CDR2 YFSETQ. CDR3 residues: CASSQGLAGDNEQFF. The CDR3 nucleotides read TGCGCCAGCAGCCAGGGACTAGCGGGAGATAATGAGCAGTTCTTC.

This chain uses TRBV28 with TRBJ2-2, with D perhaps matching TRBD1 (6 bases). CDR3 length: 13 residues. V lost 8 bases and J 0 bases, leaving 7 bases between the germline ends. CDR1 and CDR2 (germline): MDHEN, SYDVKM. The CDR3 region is CASSGANTGELFF. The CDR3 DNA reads TGTGCCAGCTCAGGGGCGAACACCGGGGAGCTGTTTTTT.

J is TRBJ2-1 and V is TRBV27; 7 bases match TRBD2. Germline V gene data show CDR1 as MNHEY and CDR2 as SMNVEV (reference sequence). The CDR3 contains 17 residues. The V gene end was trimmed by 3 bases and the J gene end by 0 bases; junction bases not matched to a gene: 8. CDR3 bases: TGTGCCAGCAGTTTTTCCAGGACTAGAAGCTCCTACAATGAGCAGTTCTTC. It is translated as CASSFSRTRSSYNEQFF.

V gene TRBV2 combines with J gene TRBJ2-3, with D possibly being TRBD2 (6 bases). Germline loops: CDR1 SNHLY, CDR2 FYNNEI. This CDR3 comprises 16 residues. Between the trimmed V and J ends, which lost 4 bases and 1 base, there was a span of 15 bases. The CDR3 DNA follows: TGTGCCAGCAGTGGGGGTGGGCGGGGACGCACAGATACGCAGTATTTT. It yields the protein CASSGGGRGRTDTQYF.

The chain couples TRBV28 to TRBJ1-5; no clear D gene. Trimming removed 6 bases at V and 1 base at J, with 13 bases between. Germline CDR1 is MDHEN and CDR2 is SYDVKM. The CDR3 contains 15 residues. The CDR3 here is CASRYNGESNQPQHF. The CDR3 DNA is TGTGCCAGCAGGTACAACGGGGAGAGCAATCAGCCCCAGCATTTT.

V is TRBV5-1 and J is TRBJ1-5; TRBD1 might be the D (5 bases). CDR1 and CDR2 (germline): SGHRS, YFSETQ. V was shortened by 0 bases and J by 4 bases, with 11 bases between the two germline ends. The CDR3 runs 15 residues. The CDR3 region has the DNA TGCGCCAGCAGCTTGGGGGGCTTGGATAATCAGCCCCAGCATTTT. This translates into CASSLGGLDNQPQHF.

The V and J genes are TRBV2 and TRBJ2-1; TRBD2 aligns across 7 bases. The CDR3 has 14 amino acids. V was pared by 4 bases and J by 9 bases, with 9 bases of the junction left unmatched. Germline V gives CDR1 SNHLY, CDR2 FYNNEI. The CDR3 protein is CASSAGTMSGEQFF. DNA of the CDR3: TGTGCCAGCAGTGCCGGGACTATGTCTGGTGAGCAGTTCTTC.

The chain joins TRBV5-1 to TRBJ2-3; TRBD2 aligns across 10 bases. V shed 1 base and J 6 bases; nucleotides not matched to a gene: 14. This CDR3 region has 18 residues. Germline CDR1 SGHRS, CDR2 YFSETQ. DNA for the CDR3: TGCGCCAGCAGCTTGCGTAGCGGGAGGCCAAGGGAGCCGGATACGCAGTATTTT. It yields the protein CASSLRSGRPREPDTQYF. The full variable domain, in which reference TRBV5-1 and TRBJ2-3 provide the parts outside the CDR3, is KAGVTQTPRYLIKTRGQQVTLSCSPISGHRSVSWYQQTPGQGLQFLFEYFSETQRNKGNFPGRFSGRQFSNSRSEMNVSTLELGDSALYLCASSLRSGRPREPDTQYFGPGTRLTVL.

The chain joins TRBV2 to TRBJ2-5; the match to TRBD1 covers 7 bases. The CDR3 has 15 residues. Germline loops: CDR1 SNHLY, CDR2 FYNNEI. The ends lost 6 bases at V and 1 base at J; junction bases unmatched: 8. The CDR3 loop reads CASRAGGSGQETQYF. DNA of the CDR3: TGTGCCAGCAGGGCAGGGGGTTCGGGCCAAGAGACCCAGTACTTC.

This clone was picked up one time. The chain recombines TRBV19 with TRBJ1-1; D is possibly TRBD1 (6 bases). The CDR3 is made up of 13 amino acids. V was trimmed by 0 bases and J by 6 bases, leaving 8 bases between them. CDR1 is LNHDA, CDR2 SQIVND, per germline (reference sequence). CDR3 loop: CASSIDHRAEAFF. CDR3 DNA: TGTGCCAGTAGTATAGATCACAGGGCTGAAGCTTTCTTT.

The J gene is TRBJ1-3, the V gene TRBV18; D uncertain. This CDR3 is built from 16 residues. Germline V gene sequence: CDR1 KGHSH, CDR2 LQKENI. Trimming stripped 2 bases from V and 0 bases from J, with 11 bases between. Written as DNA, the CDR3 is TGTGCCAGCTCACCAGCTGGGGAGTTCTCTGGAAACACCATATATTTT. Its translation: CASSPAGEFSGNTIYF.

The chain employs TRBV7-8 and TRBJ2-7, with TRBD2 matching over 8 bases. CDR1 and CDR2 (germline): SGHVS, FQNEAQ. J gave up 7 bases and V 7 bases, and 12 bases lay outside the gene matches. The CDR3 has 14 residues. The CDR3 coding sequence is TGTGCCAGCAACGGCCGGGAGGGCCGGGGGGAGCAGTACTTC. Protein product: CASNGREGRGEQYF.

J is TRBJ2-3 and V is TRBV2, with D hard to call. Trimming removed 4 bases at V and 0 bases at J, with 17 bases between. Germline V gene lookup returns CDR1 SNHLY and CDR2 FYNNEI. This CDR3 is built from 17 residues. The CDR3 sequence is CASSAPLGGPSTDTQYF. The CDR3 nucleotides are TGTGCCAGCAGTGCCCCCCTAGGCGGTCCTAGCACAGATACGCAGTATTTT. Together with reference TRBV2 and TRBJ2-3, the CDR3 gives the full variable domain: EPEVTQTPSHQVTQMGQEVILRCVPISNHLYFYWYRQILGQKVEFLVSFYNNEISEKSEIFDDQFSVERPDGSNFTLKIRSTKLEDSAMYFCASSAPLGGPSTDTQYFGPGTRLTVL.